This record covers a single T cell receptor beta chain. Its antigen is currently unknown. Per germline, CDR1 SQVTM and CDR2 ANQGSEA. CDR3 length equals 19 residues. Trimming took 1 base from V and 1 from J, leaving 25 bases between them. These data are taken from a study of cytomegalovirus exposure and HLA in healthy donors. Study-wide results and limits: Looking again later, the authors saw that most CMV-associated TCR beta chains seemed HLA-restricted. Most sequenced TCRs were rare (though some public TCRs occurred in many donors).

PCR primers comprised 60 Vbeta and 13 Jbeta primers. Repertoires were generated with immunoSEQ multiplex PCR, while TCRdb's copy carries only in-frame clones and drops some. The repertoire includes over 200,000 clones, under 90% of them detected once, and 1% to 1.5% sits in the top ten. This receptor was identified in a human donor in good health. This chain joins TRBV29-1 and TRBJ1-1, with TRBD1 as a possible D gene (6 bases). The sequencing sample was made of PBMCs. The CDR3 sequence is CSVEGRPQGPTARNTEAFF. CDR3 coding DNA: TGCAGCGTTGAAGGACGGCCACAGGGTCCGACAGCGCGGAACACTGAAGCTTTCTTT.